Following are 17 T cell receptor beta chains from one sample sequenced in a study of blood T cell repertoires in COVID-19. Here immunoSEQ multiplex PCR was the method, and the copy in TCRdb shows in-frame clones only, minus some. The sample holds fewer than 500,000 clones, over 75% seen once. Sequenced: PBMCs or T cells enriched from blood (not recorded which). These receptors were collected from a woman aged 25 to 39 with acute COVID-19.

The gene calls are TRBV19 and TRBJ2-7, with 9 bases matching TRBD1. Losses at the gene ends were 10 bases for V and 2 bases for J; bases not matched to a gene: 9. The germline gives CDR1 LNHDA, CDR2 SQIVND (reference sequence). The CDR3 has 14 residues. The CDR3 loop reads CATTWGTGPYEQYF. For the CDR3, the DNA is TGTGCCACCACATGGGGGACAGGGCCCTACGAGCAGTACTTC.

The chain links TRBV10-3 to TRBJ2-7; D is undetermined. The CDR3 sequence is 15 residues long. Germline assignment: CDR1 ENHRY and CDR2 SYGVKD. Trimming removed 0 bases at V and 6 bases at J, with 15 bases between. The CDR3 nucleotides read TGTGCCATCAGTGAGTCCGGCAGGTTGTACACCGAGCAGTACTTC. Amino acid sequence: CAISESGRLYTEQYF.

This chain joins TRBV9 and TRBJ2-3; 7 positions agree with TRBD2. Trimming removed 2 bases from V and 2 bases from J; junction bases left unmatched: 5. This CDR3 region has 15 residues. Germline assignment: CDR1 SGDLS and CDR2 YYNGEE. The CDR3 nucleotides read TGTGCCAGCAGCGTCGGCGGGGGAAACACAGATACGCAGTATTTT. This encodes CASSVGGGNTDTQYF.

The table lists this clone with a few counts. V is TRBV6-5 and J is TRBJ2-6; no clear D. The CDR3 runs 15 residues. Trimming took off 7 bases at V and 0 bases at J, with 10 bases between the two ends. The germline CDR1 and CDR2 sequences are MNHEY and SVGAGI. The CDR3 DNA sequence: TGTGCCAGCAAGGCGGAACCCTCTGGGGCCAACGTCCTGACTTTC. Its translation: CASKAEPSGANVLTF.

The chain employs TRBV7-2 and TRBJ1-1; no clear D. CDR1 and CDR2 from the germline V gene are SGHTA and FQGNSA. CDR3 length: 14 residues. Trimming stripped 1 base from V and 4 bases from J, with 10 bases between. The CDR3 DNA reads TGTGCCAGCAGCTTAGATGGAGGTAGCACTGAAGCTTTCTTT. Residues: CASSLDGGSTEAFF.

The V gene is TRBV10-3, the J gene TRBJ1-4, with D tentatively TRBD1 (6 bases). V was shortened by 10 bases and J by 1 base, with 10 bases between the two germline ends. The CDR3 length is 13 residues. Germline V gene lookup returns CDR1 ENHRY and CDR2 SYGVKD. The CDR3 loop is CATRQETNEKLFF. The CDR3 DNA reads TGTGCCACCCGACAGGAAACTAATGAAAAACTGTTTTTT.

This chain links TRBV5-1 with TRBJ1-6; D call uncertain. V was pared by 0 bases and J by 1 base, with 11 bases between. The CDR3 length is 17 residues. Germline CDR1 SGHRS, CDR2 YFSETQ. The CDR3 sequence is CASSLGLVGSYNSPLHF. CDR3 DNA sequence: TGCGCCAGCAGCTTGGGGCTCGTCGGGTCCTATAATTCACCCCTCCACTTT.

The chain combines TRBV4-3 with TRBJ1-5; D is unclear. The germline gives CDR1 LGHNA, CDR2 YSLEER. The CDR3 spans 14 residues. Trimming took off 0 bases at V and 8 bases at J, with 11 bases between the two ends. The CDR3 DNA reads as TGCGCCAGCAGCCAAGATTCGGGGAGCAAGCCCCAGCATTTT. It yields the protein CASSQDSGSKPQHF.

The chain carries TRBV5-1 and TRBJ1-1, with a weak D call TRBD1 (6 bases). The CDR3 consists of 14 residues. Germline loops: CDR1 SGHRS, CDR2 YFSETQ. Trimming took 7 bases from V and 0 from J, leaving 13 bases between them. CDR3 sequence: CASAYTGLNTEAFF. Written as DNA, the CDR3 is TGCGCCAGCGCCTATACAGGGCTGAACACTGAAGCTTTCTTT.

The chain carries TRBV6-5 and TRBJ2-7; D possibly corresponds to TRBD1 (5 bases). Germline CDR1 and CDR2: MNHEY and SVGAGI. This CDR3 is 15 amino acids long. The ends were cut back, 5 bases at V and 0 bases at J, with 14 bases in the middle. For the CDR3, the DNA is TGTGCCAGCAGTCTTGGGGCCCCCCCCTCCTACGAGCAGTACTTC. Translated: CASSLGAPPSYEQYF.

This chain links TRBV7-6 with TRBJ1-5; 7 nucleotides align to TRBD1. V lost 4 bases, J lost 3 bases, and 6 bases stayed unmatched. CDR1 SGHVS and CDR2 FNYEAQ come from the germline V gene. This CDR3 is built from 15 residues. The CDR3 sequence is CASSSGTAYNQPQHF. DNA for the CDR3: TGTGCCAGCAGCTCCGGGACAGCCTACAATCAGCCCCAGCATTTT.

V gene TRBV7-9 combines with J gene TRBJ1-3, with a tentative D call TRBD1 (5 bases). The CDR3 is 16 residues long. Trimming took off 3 bases at V and 4 bases at J, with 16 bases between the two ends. Germline V gene lookup returns CDR1 SEHNR and CDR2 FQNEAQ (reference sequence). CDR3 coding DNA: TGTGCCAGCAGCTTGAGCGGGGGTGGCCGGGGAAACACCATATATTTT. Encoded protein: CASSLSGGGRGNTIYF.

The CDR3 nucleotides are TGTGCCAGCAGCGCGGAACAGGGTTTACCGGACACCATATATTTT. Protein sequence: CASSAEQGLPDTIYF. The chain carries TRBV9 and TRBJ1-3, with D tentatively TRBD1 (6 bases). CDR1 is SGDLS, CDR2 YYNGEE, per germline. V dropped 3 bases and J dropped 8 bases, with 18 bases sitting between them. This CDR3 is built from 15 residues. The complete variable domain, with remaining parts taken from reference TRBV9 and TRBJ1-3, reads DSGVTQTPKHLITATGQRVTLRCSPRSGDLSVYWYQQSLDQGLQFLIQYYNGEERAKGNILERFSAQQFPDLHSELNLSSLELGDSALYFCASSAEQGLPDTIYFGEGSWLTVV.

This chain uses TRBV27 with TRBJ2-5; a weak D match, TRBD2 (6 bases). The CDR3 consists of 16 residues. Germline V gene sequence: CDR1 MNHEY, CDR2 SMNVEV (reference sequence). Trimming removed 6 bases at V and 7 bases at J, with 24 bases between. The CDR3 loop is CASRLRDSTGGWTQYF. The CDR3, as DNA: TGTGCCAGCAGACTCAGGGACTCGACCGGGGGATGGACCCAGTACTTC.

This clone was counted only a few times. The junction departs from the called germline gene at one end, perhaps through a read error. This sample also contains other DNA sequences that code for the same CDR3. This chain uses TRBV20-1 with TRBJ2-7; D is ambiguous. CDR3 length equals 11 residues. CDR1 DFQATT and CDR2 SNEGSKA come from the germline V gene (reference sequence). The CDR3 DNA reads as TGCAGTGCCAGAGACGGTTACGAGCAGTACTTC. Protein product: CSARDGYEQYF.

This sequence joins TRBV4-1 and TRBJ2-7; 7 bases align to TRBD1. With V trimmed by 4 bases and J by 3 bases, 9 bases remained unmatched. The CDR3 runs to 15 residues. Germline assignment: CDR1 MGHRA and CDR2 YSYEKL. The CDR3: CASSLRGTEVYEQYF. The CDR3 DNA reads as TGCGCCAGCAGCCTGAGAGGGACAGAAGTCTACGAGCAGTACTTC.

The chain uses TRBV4-1 and TRBJ1-6, with D uncertain. The germline V gene encodes CDR1 MGHRA and CDR2 YSYEKL. V was shortened by 0 bases and J by 9 bases, with 6 bases between the two germline ends. CDR3 length equals 13 residues. CDR3 sequence reads: CASSQDLSSPLHF. CDR3 nucleotide sequence: TGCGCCAGCAGCCAAGATCTAAGTTCACCCCTCCACTTT.